A selection of T cell receptor beta chains follows, all from one sample in a study of CD8 T cells in Susac syndrome. TCRdb called the immunoSEQ multiplex PCR reads again in MiXCR, with one record for every CDR3 protein. The table lists 120,000 to 150,000 distinct CDR3 sequences, approximately 94% of them singletons. Material for sequencing was CD4+ T cells from PBMCs. The receptors originated from a human donor with Susac syndrome. Each CDR3 is given with its conserved first and last residue. The order of the fields is V gene, D gene, J gene, clone size, CDR3 DNA, CDR3 protein. The D gene is left open where the match is weak. Only some rows state a clone size, as once, few, many or a class for expanded clones.

TRBV29-1	TRBD2	TRBJ2-7	NA	TGCAGCGTTTCCCCGGGGGGATCCCCGTTCGAGCAGTACTTC	CSVSPGGSPFEQYF
TRBV6-5	NA	TRBJ2-5	NA	TGTGCCAGCAGTCAAACACAAGAGACCCAGTACTTC	CASSQTQETQYF
TRBV15	NA	TRBJ2-7	NA	TGTGCCACCAGCCTCGGACTGGGTCGGGGCTACGAGCAGTACTTC	CATSLGLGRGYEQYF
TRBV27	TRBD1	TRBJ1-2	few	TGTGCCAGCAGTTTGGGGACAGGAGATTATGGCTACACCTTC	CASSLGTGDYGYTF
TRBV20-1	NA	TRBJ2-4	NA	TGCAGTGCTCCCGCGCGTGGCATTCAGTACTTC	CSAPARGIQYF
TRBV15	TRBD2	TRBJ2-1	NA	TGTGCCACCAGCAGAGAGCTAGCGGGAGTATCCAATGAGCAGTTCTTC	CATSRELAGVSNEQFF
TRBV19	NA	TRBJ1-1	NA	TGTGCCAGTAGTCCCAGGACCCTTTCGAACACTGAAGCTTTCTTT	CASSPRTLSNTEAFF
TRBV9	NA	TRBJ1-5	NA	TGTGCCAGCAGCGCCCCGGGACGGGATTGGCCCCAGCATTTT	CASSAPGRDWPQHF
TRBV27	TRBD2	TRBJ2-1	NA	TGTGCCAGCAGTTTAGAAAGCGGGAGCTTGTATGAGCAGTTCTTC	CASSLESGSLYEQFF
TRBV20-1	TRBD2	TRBJ2-1	NA	TGCAGTGCTAGAACAGGACTAGTAGAACATGAGCAGTTCTTC	CSARTGLVEHEQFF
TRBV29-1	NA	TRBJ2-7	NA	TGCAGCGTCCTAAGCCGGGGCTACGAGCAGTACTTC	CSVLSRGYEQYF
TRBV7-9	TRBD2	TRBJ2-5	NA	TGTGCCAGCAGATTGGGACTAGCGGTATCTCAAGAGACCCAGTACTTC	CASRLGLAVSQETQYF
TRBV7-9	NA	TRBJ2-5	NA	TGTGCCAGCAGCTCCAACGGGTTGTACCAAGAGACCCAGTACTTC	CASSSNGLYQETQYF
TRBV4-2	NA	TRBJ2-5	NA	TGTGCCAGCAGCCAAGCAACCCCGGGCACGGAGACCCAGTACTTC	CASSQATPGTETQYF
TRBV7-9	NA	TRBJ2-2	NA	TGTGCCAGCAGCTTAGCGTGGGAAGCCGGGGAGCTGTTTTTT	CASSLAWEAGELFF
TRBV9	NA	TRBJ1-2	NA	TGTGCCAGCAGCGTAGGTGGACAGTCCTATGGCTACACCTTC	CASSVGGQSYGYTF
TRBV18	TRBD2	TRBJ2-5	NA	TGTGCCAGCTCACCACGGCTAGCGGGAGGGCCCATCGAACAGACCCAGTACTTC	CASSPRLAGGPIEQTQYF
TRBV9	NA	TRBJ2-6	NA	TGTGCCAGCAGCGTAGCTGGGGGAGTCGGGACCAACGTCCTGACTTTC	CASSVAGGVGTNVLTF
TRBV7-2	NA	TRBJ2-5	NA	TGTGCCAGCAGCACACAGGGATACGAGACCCAGTACTTC	CASSTQGYETQYF
TRBV20-1	NA	TRBJ2-7	once	TGCAGTGCTAGTAGTCGGGCTAGAACCTACGAGCAGTACTTC	CSASSRARTYEQYF
TRBV20-1	TRBD1	TRBJ1-5	once	TGCAGTGCTCACAGGGGGAGCAATCAGCCCCAGCATTTT	CSAHRGSNQPQHF
TRBV10-3	TRBD2	TRBJ2-6	NA	TGTGCCATAGGGAATAGCGGGAGGATCTCTGGGGCCAACGTCCTGACTTTC	CAIGNSGRISGANVLTF
TRBV28	NA	TRBJ1-5	NA	TGTGCCAGCAGGCCGGGACCCAATCAGCCCCAGCATTTT	CASRPGPNQPQHF
TRBV20-1	NA	TRBJ2-1	NA	TGCAGTGCTCTATACAATGAGCAGTTCTTC	CSALYNEQFF
TRBV9	NA	TRBJ2-5	once	TGTGCCAGCAGCGGCCCCGGGGCAGGACAAGAGACCCAGTACTTC	CASSGPGAGQETQYF
TRBV2	TRBD2	TRBJ2-7	NA	TGTGCCAGCATAGCGGCTAGCGGGGGGCAAGACTACGAGCAGTACTTC	CASIAASGGQDYEQYF
TRBV19	NA	TRBJ1-6	NA	TGTGCCAGTAGTGGGGAGCGCGGCCACCTGGAGGCCCTCCACTTT	CASSGERGHLEALHF
TRBV28	NA	TRBJ2-3	NA	TGTGCCAGCAGTTTAGTCCCTAAAAGCACAGATACGCAGTATTTT	CASSLVPKSTDTQYF
TRBV10-3	TRBD1	TRBJ2-5	NA	TGTGCCATCAGTGGTGGGACAGGGGGGGAGACCCAGTACTTC	CAISGGTGGETQYF
TRBV4-1	NA	TRBJ2-7	once	TGCGCCAGCAGCCAAGCTGGCAGCATATACGAGCAGTACTTC	CASSQAGSIYEQYF
TRBV28	TRBD1	TRBJ2-5	NA	TGTGCCAGCAGCCGGGCGGACAGGGGAGGCCAAGAGACCCAGTACTTC	CASSRADRGGQETQYF
TRBV29-1	NA	TRBJ2-7	once	TGCAGCGCCAAAACAAGCTCCTACGAGCAGTACTTC	CSAKTSSYEQYF
TRBV6-6	NA	TRBJ2-5	NA	TGTGCCAGCAGAAACCGGGATTGGGAGACCCAGTACTTC	CASRNRDWETQYF
TRBV6-5	NA	TRBJ2-7	NA	TGTGCCAGCAGTTACTCGTTAAGAGCACCTCACTACGAGCAGTACTTC	CASSYSLRAPHYEQYF
TRBV9	NA	TRBJ2-7	once	TGTGCCAGCAGCGTAGGAGCCCGGGCAGGGTACGAGCAGTACTTC	CASSVGARAGYEQYF
TRBV4-1	NA	TRBJ1-1	NA	TGCGCCAGCAGCCATGACACTGAAGCTTTCTTT	CASSHDTEAFF
TRBV2	NA	TRBJ1-1	NA	TGTGCCAGCAAAGGTGACAGATCGAACACTGAAGCTTTCTTT	CASKGDRSNTEAFF
TRBV28	TRBD1	TRBJ2-7	once	TGTGCCAGCAGTTTCCGGGACAGGGGCTACGAGCAGTACTTC	CASSFRDRGYEQYF